Sequencing of this T cell receptor (beta chain) was carried out in a study of shared clonotypes between healthy human individuals. Splitting of each subset's genomic DNA was done evenly across several immunoSEQ plates. Sorted-subset replicate PCR reactions contained 150 to 200 ng DNA, corresponding to tens of thousands of T cell genomes. Method: immunoSEQ multiplex PCR; TCRdb's copy keeps in-frame clones and lacks some. The sample has some 2,000,000 clones; approximately 96% are singletons. The CDR3 has 13 residues. The V and J ends lost 5 bases and 1 base respectively, with 9 bases between them. The germline CDR1 and CDR2 sequences are MGHRA and YSYEKL. Overall study results and limits: Memory subsets generally showed lower estimated richness than naive subsets.

Note on this clone: Its antigen remains unidentified.

Both subsets, CD45RA+ naive and CD45RA-negative memory, were split from the CD4+ cells. The sequencing input was naive CD4+ T cells sorted from blood. Subset specified: CD45RA+ positively selected. The clonotype originates from a man aged 18-30 years in good health. The genes are TRBV4-1 and TRBJ2-7; D call uncertain. Here the CDR3 DNA reads TGCGCCAGCAGCATTACCGAATCCTACGAGCAGTACTTC. Translation gives CASSITESYEQYF.